This T cell receptor (beta chain) was recorded in a study of T cell responses to AZD1222 COVID-19 vaccine (dated by TCRdb to about 2021). Broadly, across the study: AZD1222 recipients whose second dose came at about 4 weeks and those whose second dose came at about 12 weeks were combined into one group, since spike-specific TCR depth and breadth did not differ between the two schedules. Trial participants were enrolled into age subgroups of 18-55, 56-69 and 70-plus years, which contained around 140, 26 and 57 TCR-sequenced participants, respectively. A total of 230 to 250 trial participants underwent TCR sequencing, of whom 200 to 220 received two doses of AZD1222 and about 25 received two doses of the MenACWY control vaccine. The study at large found these results: In the small 56-69-year group, the increase in depth fell short of significance, most likely because of low power. Reportedly, close to half of the unique spike-specific TCRs recognized epitopes lying outside the regions that are mutated in the B.1.351 and B.1.1.7 variants. Participants were mostly white British and included more females than males, and it was suggested by the authors that clonal diversity may have been underestimated. CD4 TCRs associated with the vaccine covered the entire spike protein, and the dominant responses were in regions 160-218 and 743-854. After two AZD1222 doses, spike-specific TCR breadth and depth were significantly higher than at day 0 and than in MenACWY recipients. Conclusions about previously exposed vaccinees are limited because only six or seven AZD1222 recipients were SARS-CoV-2 seropositive at baseline. Because no day 14 peak-response samples were available, repertoires were characterized only after the peak T cell response.

Reading the germline V gene gives CDR1 SGHRS and CDR2 YFSETQ. V gives up 2 bases and J gives up 2 bases, and the segment between their germline ends measures 14 bases. The CDR3, cysteine through phenylalanine, is 15 amino acids long. CDR3 DNA only is kept here, 45 bases in frame from base 1. Read against the paper, the sample's time point label means: baseline before first vaccination. The vaccinee samples were drawn from two UK trials, COV001 and COV002, one of which was a single-blind randomized controlled phase 2/3 trial testing AZD1222 (ChAdOx1 nCoV-19) in healthy adults. For TCRbeta chain sequencing, PBMC samples were collected from trial participants at day 0 and at day 28 after the second dose. The CDR3 regions of human TCRbeta chains were analyzed by immunosequencing. Per the authors' processing: TCRs in the repertoires were matched against a reference library of SARS-CoV-2-specific TCRs that had been generated with the MIRA antigen-specificity platform. Breadth was defined as the fraction of unique TCRs that were SARS-CoV-2-associated, and depth was defined as the fraction of total T cells that were SARS-CoV-2-associated. Each spike-specific TCR was assigned to its reactive spike region and to a CD4 or CD8 class using the MIRA data. Log10-transformed breadth and depth values were compared by one-way ANOVA with Sidak's multiple comparisons tests. This is the immuneACCESS table as TCRdb keeps it, with only in-frame sequences that have V and J called. A part of the clones is gone; compared with another copy, unresolved V genes explain less than half, and the rest is unexplained. V, J and clone size were drawn from that table, and D and trimming were deduced from the DNA. The sample contains around 130,000 clones, 75% to 90% of them found a single time. Of the sample, about 3.1% falls within the top ten clones.

Remarks on this clone: The antigen this receptor binds is unknown. Base-call qualities are not available, and no considerably larger clone is one nucleotide away.

The TCR comes from an adult in good health. This receptor chain uses TRBV5-1 and TRBJ2-7; the D region possibly corresponds to TRBD1 (5 bases align). Sequenced here: peripheral blood, sampled on day 0 of AZD1222 vaccination. The CDR3 in this case is CASSLGAGKPYEQYF. The nucleotide sequence is TGCGCCAGCAGCTTAGGGGCAGGTAAACCCTACGAGCAGTACTTC.